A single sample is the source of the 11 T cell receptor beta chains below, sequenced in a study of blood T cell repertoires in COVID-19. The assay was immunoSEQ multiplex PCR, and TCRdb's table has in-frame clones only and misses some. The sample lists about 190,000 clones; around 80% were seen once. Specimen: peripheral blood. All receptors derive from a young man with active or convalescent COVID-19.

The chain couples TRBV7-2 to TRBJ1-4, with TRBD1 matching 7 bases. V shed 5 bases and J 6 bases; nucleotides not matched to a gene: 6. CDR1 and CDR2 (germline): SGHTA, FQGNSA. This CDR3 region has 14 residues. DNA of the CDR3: TGTGCCAGCAGCCTAAACCAGGGGGATGAAAAACTGTTTTTT. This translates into CASSLNQGDEKLFF.

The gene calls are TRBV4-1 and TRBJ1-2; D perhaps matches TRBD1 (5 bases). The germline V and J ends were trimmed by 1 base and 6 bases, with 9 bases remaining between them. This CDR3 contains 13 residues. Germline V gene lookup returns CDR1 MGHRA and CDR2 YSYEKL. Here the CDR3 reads CASSQVTGDGYTF. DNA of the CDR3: TGCGCCAGCAGCCAAGTTACAGGAGATGGCTACACCTTC.

CDR3 coding DNA: TGTGCCAGCAGTGAGGTCCCATCGGGGGGCCGGAATTCACCCCTCCACTTT. Translated, it gives CASSEVPSGGRNSPLHF. The chain joins TRBV25-1 to TRBJ1-6; TRBD1 might be the D (6 bases). With 3 bases removed from V and 7 bases from J, the gap between germline ends came to 19 bases. Germline V gene sequence: CDR1 MGHDK, CDR2 SYGVNS. The CDR3 contains 17 residues.

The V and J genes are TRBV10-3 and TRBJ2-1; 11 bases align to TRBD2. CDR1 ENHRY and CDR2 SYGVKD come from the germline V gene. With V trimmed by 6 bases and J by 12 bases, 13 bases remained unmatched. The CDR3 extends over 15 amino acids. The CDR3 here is CAISLTSGRGGGQFF. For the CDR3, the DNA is TGTGCCATCAGCCTCACTAGCGGGAGAGGAGGTGGGCAGTTCTTC.

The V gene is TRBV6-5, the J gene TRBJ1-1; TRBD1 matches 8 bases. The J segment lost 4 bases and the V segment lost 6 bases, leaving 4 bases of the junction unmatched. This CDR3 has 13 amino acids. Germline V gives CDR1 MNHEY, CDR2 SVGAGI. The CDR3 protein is CASRDRGGTEAFF. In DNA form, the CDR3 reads TGTGCCAGCAGAGACAGGGGCGGCACTGAAGCTTTCTTT.

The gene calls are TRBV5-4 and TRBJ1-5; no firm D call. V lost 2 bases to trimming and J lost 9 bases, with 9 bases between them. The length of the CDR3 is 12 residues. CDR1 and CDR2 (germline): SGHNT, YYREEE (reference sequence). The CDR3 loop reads CASSFPTGPQHF. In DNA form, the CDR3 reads TGTGCCAGCAGCTTCCCCACGGGGCCCCAGCATTTT. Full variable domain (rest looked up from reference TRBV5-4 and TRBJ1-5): ETGVTQSPTHLIKTRGQQVTLRCSSQSGHNTVSWYQQALGQGPQFIFQYYREEENGRGNFPPRFSGLQFPNYSSELNVNALELDDSALYLCASSFPTGPQHFGDGTRLSIL.

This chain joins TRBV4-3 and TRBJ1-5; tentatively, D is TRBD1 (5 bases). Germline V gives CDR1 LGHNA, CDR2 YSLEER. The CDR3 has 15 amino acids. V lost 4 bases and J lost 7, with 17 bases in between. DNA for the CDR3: TGCGCCAGCAGCCGTTCGGCCGGGGAGGGGCAGCCCCAGCATTTT. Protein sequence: CASSRSAGEGQPQHF.

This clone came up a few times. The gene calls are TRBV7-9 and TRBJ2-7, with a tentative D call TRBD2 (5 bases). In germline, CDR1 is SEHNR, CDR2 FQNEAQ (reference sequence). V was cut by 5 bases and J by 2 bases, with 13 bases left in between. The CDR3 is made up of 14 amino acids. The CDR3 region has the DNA TGTGCCAGCAGCCATCCTGAGGGCCCCTACGAGCAGTACGTC. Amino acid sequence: CASSHPEGPYEQYV.

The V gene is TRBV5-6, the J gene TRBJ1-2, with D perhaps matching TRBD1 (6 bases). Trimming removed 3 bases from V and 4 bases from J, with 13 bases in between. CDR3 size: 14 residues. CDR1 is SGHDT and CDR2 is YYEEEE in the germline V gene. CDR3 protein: CASSSVQGAYGYTF. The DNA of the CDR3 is TGTGCCAGCAGCTCCGTACAGGGAGCCTATGGCTACACCTTC.

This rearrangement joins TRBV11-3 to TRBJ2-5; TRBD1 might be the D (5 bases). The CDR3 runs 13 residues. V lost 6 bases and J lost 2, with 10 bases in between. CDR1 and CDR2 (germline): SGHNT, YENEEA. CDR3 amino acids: CASRVAGQETQYF. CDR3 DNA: TGTGCCAGCAGGGTGGCAGGGCAAGAGACCCAGTACTTC.

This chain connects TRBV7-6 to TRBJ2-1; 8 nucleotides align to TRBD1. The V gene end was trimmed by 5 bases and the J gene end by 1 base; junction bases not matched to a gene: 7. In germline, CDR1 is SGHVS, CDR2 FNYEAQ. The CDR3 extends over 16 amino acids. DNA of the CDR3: TGTGCCAGCAGCAAGGACAGGGTGGGTTCCTACAATGAGCAGTTCTTC. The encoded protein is CASSKDRVGSYNEQFF.